This paragraph covers one T cell receptor beta chain sequence. The method was immunoSEQ multiplex PCR; TCRdb's version includes in-frame clones alone and lacks a portion of them. The repertoire holds approximately 470,000 clones, with around 85% as singletons. The CDR3 has 15 amino acids. V shed 4 bases and J 1 base; nucleotides not matched to a gene: 6. Germline CDR1 and CDR2: SGHDT and YYEEEE. This sample was taken from a study of shared clonotypes between healthy human individuals. The receptor was derived from a woman in her thirties or forties in good health. Some clones in this sample may be carry-over from other donors' samples. The gene calls are TRBV5-6 and TRBJ2-7, with 9 bases aligning to TRBD1. The sample comprised PBMCs. This chain's CDR3 is CASSRGQGASYEQYF. For the CDR3, the DNA is TGTGCCAGCAGCCGGGGACAGGGAGCATCCTACGAGCAGTACTTC.